One TCR beta chain is described in this entry. Its antigen remains unknown. The data belong to a study of Ad26.COV2.S vaccination and SARS-CoV-2 variants. Study as a whole: Ad26.COV2.S given intramuscularly, once or twice 56 days apart. Study results and limitations: Post-vaccination spike-specific CD8+ and CD4+ T cell responses reportedly had substantial breadth.

Sequenced by immunoSEQ multiplex PCR; TCRdb stores in-frame clones only, minus some. The data hold about 330,000 clones, with roughly 88% observed a single time. Documented treatment: over 15 received Ad26.COV2.S at low or high dose, single or two shots; about five received placebo; per-sample allocation not given. Samples were taken on day 63 after the first vaccine or placebo injection. An Ad26 vector expressing Wuhan-strain SARS-CoV-2 spike constituted the vaccine. The sequence came from a person between 18 and 65 years old who received the Ad26.COV2.S COVID-19 vaccine or a placebo. The sequenced sample was peripheral blood, obtained in a trial of Ad26.COV2.S vaccine versus placebo.

CDR3 region: CASSRGGRGEYNSPLHF. For the CDR3, the DNA is TGTGCCAGCAGCCGGGGGGGCAGGGGCGAATATAATTCACCCCTCCACTTT. This chain links TRBV3-1 (or the pseudogene TRBV3-2) with TRBJ1-6, with TRBD1 as a possible D gene (6 bases). The CDR3 is made up of 17 amino acids. V dropped 4 bases and J dropped 4 bases, with 17 bases sitting between them. Per the germline V gene, CDR1 is LGHDT and CDR2 is YNNKEL (reference sequence).